A single sample gave rise to the 15 T cell receptor beta chains below, sequenced in a study of blood T cell repertoires in COVID-19. The method was immunoSEQ multiplex PCR; TCRdb's version includes in-frame clones alone and lacks a portion of them. In the table there are under 300,000 clones, about 89% of which are singletons. Sequencing was done on a sample of PBMCs or T cells enriched from blood (not recorded which). Every receptor here comes from a human donor in a cohort exposed to, infected with or recovered from COVID-19 (not recorded which). The donor label of this sample is uncertain.

The genes are TRBV15 and TRBJ2-2; D unresolved. Per the germline V gene, CDR1 is LNHNV and CDR2 is YYDKDF (reference sequence). This CDR3 has 14 residues. V lost 0 bases and J lost 6, with 8 bases in between. The chain's CDR3 is CATSRDRQAGELFF. The CDR3 DNA sequence: TGTGCCACCAGCAGAGATCGCCAGGCCGGGGAGCTGTTTTTT.

This clone was counted a few times. This chain uses TRBV5-4 with TRBJ1-1, with D possibly TRBD1 on 5 matching bases. With 7 bases removed from V and 3 bases from J, the gap between germline ends came to 13 bases. The CDR3 runs 13 residues. Germline V gene data show CDR1 as SGHNT and CDR2 as YYREEE (reference sequence). The CDR3 DNA follows: TGTGCCAGCTCAAGGGGTCGAGACACTGAAGCTTTCTTT. Its translation is CASSRGRDTEAFF.

Notes on this clone: Additional DNA sequences in this sample encode the identical CDR3. V usage is TRBV12-3 or TRBV12-4 and J usage is TRBJ2-7, with D perhaps TRBD1 (6 bases). The CDR3 loop spans 12 amino acids. V lost 3 bases and J 3 bases, leaving 6 bases between the germline ends. The CDR3 sequence: CASSFRGYEQYF. CDR3 coding DNA: TGTGCCAGCAGTTTCAGGGGCTACGAGCAGTACTTC.

Only a few counts were recorded for this clone. This chain links TRBV5-4 with TRBJ2-2; a possible D gene is TRBD2 (6 bases). Trimming stripped 4 bases from V and 2 bases from J, with 15 bases between. The germline V gene encodes CDR1 SGHNT and CDR2 YYREEE (reference sequence). This CDR3 has 16 residues. CDR3 amino acids: CASSPAGQANTGELFF. CDR3 sequence (DNA): TGTGCCAGCAGCCCGGCGGGGCAGGCAAACACCGGGGAGCTGTTTTTT. The full variable domain, with the rest looked up from reference TRBV5-4 and TRBJ2-2, is ETGVTQSPTHLIKTRGQQVTLRCSSQSGHNTVSWYQQALGQGPQFIFQYYREEENGRGNFPPRFSGLQFPNYSSELNVNALELDDSALYLCASSPAGQANTGELFFGEGSRLTVL.

V and J are TRBV5-1 and TRBJ1-1; 7 bases are shared with TRBD1. This CDR3 spans 17 amino acids. The V gene's germline CDR1 is SGHRS and CDR2 YFSETQ. V lost 2 bases, J lost 5 bases, and 15 bases stayed unmatched. The CDR3 protein is CASSFLSVDRLRTEAFF. CDR3 in DNA: TGCGCCAGCAGCTTTCTTTCCGTGGACAGGTTGAGGACTGAAGCTTTCTTT.

This clone showed up just a few times. The chain uses TRBV6-1 and TRBJ1-1; 8 bases are shared with TRBD1. The CDR3 sequence is 15 residues long. Germline trimming cut 2 bases from V and 1 base from J; bases unmatched to any gene: 3. The germline V gene encodes CDR1 MNHNS and CDR2 SASEGT. CDR3 nucleotides: TGTGCCAGCAGTGAACAGGGGGCTTGGAACACTGAAGCTTTCTTT. Translated: CASSEQGAWNTEAFF.

This sequence joins TRBV5-5 and TRBJ2-3; tentative D call: TRBD1 (6 bases). The CDR3 has 16 amino acids. Germline V gives CDR1 SGHKS, CDR2 YYEKEE (reference sequence). Trimming cost V 4 bases and J 2 bases, with 17 bases left between them. The CDR3: CASSPPRQENTDTQYF. The CDR3 bases are TGTGCCAGCAGCCCGCCCCGACAGGAAAACACAGATACGCAGTATTTT.

The rearrangement links TRBV19 to TRBJ1-2, with 7 bases aligning to TRBD1. CDR3 length equals 14 residues. The germline gives CDR1 LNHDA, CDR2 SQIVND (reference sequence). J gave up 6 bases and V 0 bases, and 4 bases lay outside the gene matches. The CDR3 here is CASSIEDRVDGYTF. The CDR3 region has the DNA TGTGCCAGTAGTATAGAAGACAGGGTGGATGGCTACACCTTC.

The chain has TRBV5-4 and TRBJ2-3; TRBD2 agrees at 8 bases. CDR3 size: 16 residues. CDR1 and CDR2 (germline): SGHNT, YYREEE (reference sequence). V lost 5 bases and J lost 0; bases outside the gene matches: 8. The CDR3 bases are TGTGCCAGCAGACCCGCGGGGGGCCCAAGCACAGATACGCAGTATTTT. Residues: CASRPAGGPSTDTQYF.

The genes are TRBV10-1 and TRBJ2-7; the D is unclear. The CDR3 runs to 13 residues. Trimming removed 3 bases at V and 6 bases at J, with 12 bases between. The germline CDR1 and CDR2 sequences are WNHNN and SYGVQD (reference sequence). Here the CDR3 reads CASSEAPRSEQYF. In DNA, the CDR3 is TGCGCCAGCAGTGAAGCTCCCCGCTCCGAGCAGTACTTC.

The sample holds one count of this clone. The rearrangement links TRBV12-3 or TRBV12-4 to TRBJ2-5; D might be TRBD2 (6 bases). The CDR3 is made up of 13 amino acids. Deletions cut 5 bases from V and 11 bases from J, with 18 bases between. CDR3 sequence: CASSGGARLAQYF. In DNA, the CDR3 is TGTGCCAGCAGTGGAGGGGCCCGACTCGCGCAGTACTTC.

The CDR3 coding sequence is TGTGCCAGCAGGTCGGGACAGAATTCCTACGAGCAGTACTTC. It translates to CASRSGQNSYEQYF. The rearrangement joins TRBV6-5 to TRBJ2-7; 7 nucleotides align to TRBD1. This CDR3 spans 14 amino acids. CDR1 and CDR2 (germline): MNHEY, SVGAGI. Unmatched junction bases numbered 6, after V lost 6 bases and J lost 1 base.

The CDR3 here is CASRTSGAAGELFF. The CDR3 DNA is TGTGCCAGCCGGACTAGCGGGGCAGCCGGGGAGCTGTTTTTT. V and J are TRBV3-1 (or the pseudogene TRBV3-2) and TRBJ2-2; 12 nucleotides agree with TRBD2. The CDR3 spans 14 residues. The trim removed 8 bases at V and 6 bases at J, leaving 4 bases unmatched. Per germline, CDR1 LGHDT and CDR2 YNNKEL (reference sequence).

This clone appeared once. The V and J genes are TRBV5-1 and TRBJ2-7, with a weak D call TRBD1 (5 bases). Trimming cost V 0 bases and J 3 bases, with 13 bases left between them. This CDR3 contains 15 residues. CDR1 and CDR2 from the germline V gene are SGHRS and YFSETQ. CDR3 in DNA: TGCGCCAGCAGCTTGGCCGAGACAGTTCACTACGAGCAGTACTTC. It specifies CASSLAETVHYEQYF.

The chain is built from TRBV5-1 and TRBJ1-5; 12 nucleotides line up with TRBD1. Germline V gene data show CDR1 as SGHRS and CDR2 as YFSETQ. V was pared by 1 base and J by 7 bases, with 3 bases of the junction left unmatched. The CDR3 is made up of 15 amino acids. Here the CDR3 DNA reads TGCGCCAGCAGCTTGTCTGGGACAGGGGGCCAGCCCCAGCATTTT. Protein product: CASSLSGTGGQPQHF. Based on the CDR3 plus reference TRBV5-1 and TRBJ1-5, the full variable domain is KAGVTQTPRYLIKTRGQQVTLSCSPISGHRSVSWYQQTPGQGLQFLFEYFSETQRNKGNFPGRFSGRQFSNSRSEMNVSTLELGDSALYLCASSLSGTGGQPQHFGDGTRLSIL.